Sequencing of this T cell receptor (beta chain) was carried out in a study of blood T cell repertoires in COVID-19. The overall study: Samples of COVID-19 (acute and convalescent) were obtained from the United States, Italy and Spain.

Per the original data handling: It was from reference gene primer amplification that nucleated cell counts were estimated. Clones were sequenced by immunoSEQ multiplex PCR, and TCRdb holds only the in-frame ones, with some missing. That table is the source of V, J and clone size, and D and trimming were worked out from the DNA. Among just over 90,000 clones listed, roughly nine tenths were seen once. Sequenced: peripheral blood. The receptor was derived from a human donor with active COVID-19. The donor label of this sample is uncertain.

DNA of the CDR3: TGTGCCAGCAGCTTACCCCGGGGGGGCCTCAATGAGCAGTTCTTC. Its translation is CASSLPRGGLNEQFF. V is TRBV7-2 and J is TRBJ2-1, with 8 positions matching TRBD2. The CDR3 spans 15 residues. Germline loops: CDR1 SGHTA, CDR2 FQGNSA. V gave up 2 bases and J gave up 6 bases; unmatched junction bases: 6.